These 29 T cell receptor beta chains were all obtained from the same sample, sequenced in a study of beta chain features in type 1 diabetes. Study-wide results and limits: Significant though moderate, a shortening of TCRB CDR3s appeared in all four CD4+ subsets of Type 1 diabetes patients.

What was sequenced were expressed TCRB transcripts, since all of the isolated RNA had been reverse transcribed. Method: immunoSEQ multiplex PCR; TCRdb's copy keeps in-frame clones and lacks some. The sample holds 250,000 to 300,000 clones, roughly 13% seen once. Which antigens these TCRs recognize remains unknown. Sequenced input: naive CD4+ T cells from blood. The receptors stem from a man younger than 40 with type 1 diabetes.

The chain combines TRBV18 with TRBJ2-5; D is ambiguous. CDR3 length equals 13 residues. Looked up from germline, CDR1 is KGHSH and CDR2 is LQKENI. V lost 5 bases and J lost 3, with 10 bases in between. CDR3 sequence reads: CASSTTQKETQYF. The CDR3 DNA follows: TGTGCCAGCTCAACAACCCAGAAAGAGACCCAGTACTTC.

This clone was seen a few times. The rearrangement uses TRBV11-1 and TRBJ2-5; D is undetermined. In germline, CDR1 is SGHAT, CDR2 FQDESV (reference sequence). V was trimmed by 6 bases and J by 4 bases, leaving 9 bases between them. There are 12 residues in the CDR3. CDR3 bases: TGTGCCAGCAGTCTTAGAGCAGAGACCCAGTACTTC. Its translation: CASSLRAETQYF.

The CDR3 loop reads CASSIRFLAGYEQYF. CDR3 nucleotides: TGTGCCAGTAGTATTCGCTTCCTAGCGGGCTACGAGCAGTACTTC. The genes are TRBV19 and TRBJ2-7, with 8 bases fitting TRBD2. Germline assignment: CDR1 LNHDA and CDR2 SQIVND (reference sequence). V gave up 3 bases and J gave up 3 bases; unmatched junction bases: 7. The CDR3 spans 15 residues. Drawing the rest from reference TRBV19 and TRBJ2-7, the complete variable domain is DGGITQSPKYLFRKEGQNVTLSCEQNLNHDAMYWYRQDPGQGLRLIYYSQIVNDFQKGDIAEGYSVSREKKESFPLTVTSAQKNPTAFYLCASSIRFLAGYEQYFGPGTRLTVT.

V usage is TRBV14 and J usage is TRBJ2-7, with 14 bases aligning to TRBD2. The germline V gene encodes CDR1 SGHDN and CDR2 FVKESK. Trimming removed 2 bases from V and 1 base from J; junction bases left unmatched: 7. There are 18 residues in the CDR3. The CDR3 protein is CASSQPGLAGGSSYEQYF. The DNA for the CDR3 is TGTGCCAGCAGCCAACCCGGACTAGCGGGAGGCTCGTCCTACGAGCAGTACTTC.

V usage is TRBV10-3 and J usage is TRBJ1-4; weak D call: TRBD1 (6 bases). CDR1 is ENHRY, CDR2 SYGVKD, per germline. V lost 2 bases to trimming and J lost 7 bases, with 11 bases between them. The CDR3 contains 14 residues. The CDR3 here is CAISERGGPEKLFF. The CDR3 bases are TGTGCCATCAGTGAGCGGGGGGGCCCTGAAAAACTGTTTTTT.

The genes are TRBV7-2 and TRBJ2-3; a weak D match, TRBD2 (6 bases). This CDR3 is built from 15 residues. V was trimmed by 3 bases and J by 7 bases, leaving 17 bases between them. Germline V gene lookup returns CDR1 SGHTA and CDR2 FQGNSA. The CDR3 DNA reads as TGTGCCAGCAGCTTGAGTCGGGACTTTGGAAATACGCAGTATTTT. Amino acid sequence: CASSLSRDFGNTQYF.

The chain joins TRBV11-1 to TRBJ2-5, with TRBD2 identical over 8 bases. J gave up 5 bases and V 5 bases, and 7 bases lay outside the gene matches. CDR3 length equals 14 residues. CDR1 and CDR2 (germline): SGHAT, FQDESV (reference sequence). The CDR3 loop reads CASSRRTGGETQYF. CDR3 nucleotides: TGTGCCAGCAGCCGAAGGACGGGAGGGGAGACCCAGTACTTC.

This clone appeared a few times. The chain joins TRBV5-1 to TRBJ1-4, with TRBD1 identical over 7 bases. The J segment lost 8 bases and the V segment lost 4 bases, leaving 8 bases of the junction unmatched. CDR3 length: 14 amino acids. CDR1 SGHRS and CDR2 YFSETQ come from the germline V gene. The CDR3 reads CASSLGTAHEKLFF. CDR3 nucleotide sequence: TGCGCCAGCAGCCTGGGGACAGCGCACGAAAAACTGTTTTTT.

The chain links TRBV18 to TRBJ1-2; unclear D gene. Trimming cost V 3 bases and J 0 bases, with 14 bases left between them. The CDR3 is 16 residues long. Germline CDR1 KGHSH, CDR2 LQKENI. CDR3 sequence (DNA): TGTGCCAGCTCACCCACCCAGGAGACTACTAACTATGGCTACACCTTC. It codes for CASSPTQETTNYGYTF.

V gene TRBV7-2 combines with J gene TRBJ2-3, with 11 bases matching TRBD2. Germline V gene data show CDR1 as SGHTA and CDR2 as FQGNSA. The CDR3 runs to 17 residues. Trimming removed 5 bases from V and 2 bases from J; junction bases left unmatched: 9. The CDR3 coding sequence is TGTGCCAGCAGCCCGGCCCCTAGCGGGAGGCCCACAGATACGCAGTATTTT. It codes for CASSPAPSGRPTDTQYF.

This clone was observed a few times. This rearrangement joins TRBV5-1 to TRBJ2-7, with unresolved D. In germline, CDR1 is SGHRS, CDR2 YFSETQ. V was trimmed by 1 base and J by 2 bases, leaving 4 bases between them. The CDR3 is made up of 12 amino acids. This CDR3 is CASSLSTYEQYF. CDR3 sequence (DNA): TGCGCCAGCAGCTTGTCCACCTACGAGCAGTACTTC.

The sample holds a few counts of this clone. In nucleotides, the CDR3 is TGTGCCAGCTCACCAGTTCGGGAATACAATGAGCAGTTCTTC. This translates into CASSPVREYNEQFF. The chain couples TRBV18 to TRBJ2-1; maybe TRBD2 (5 bases). Per germline, CDR1 KGHSH and CDR2 LQKENI. The CDR3 is 14 residues long. With 2 bases removed from V and 4 bases from J, the gap between germline ends came to 9 bases.

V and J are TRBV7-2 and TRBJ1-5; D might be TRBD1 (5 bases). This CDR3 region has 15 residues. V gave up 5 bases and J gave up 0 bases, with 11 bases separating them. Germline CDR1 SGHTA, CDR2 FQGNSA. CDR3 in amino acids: CASSLQADSNQPQHF. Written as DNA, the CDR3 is TGTGCCAGCAGCCTACAGGCAGATAGCAATCAGCCCCAGCATTTT.

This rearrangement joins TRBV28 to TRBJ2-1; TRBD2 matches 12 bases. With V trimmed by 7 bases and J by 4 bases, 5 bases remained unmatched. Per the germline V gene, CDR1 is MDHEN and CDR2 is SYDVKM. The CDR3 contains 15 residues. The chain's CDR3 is CASILGTSGYNEQFF. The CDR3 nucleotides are TGTGCCAGCATCTTAGGGACTAGCGGGTACAATGAGCAGTTCTTC.

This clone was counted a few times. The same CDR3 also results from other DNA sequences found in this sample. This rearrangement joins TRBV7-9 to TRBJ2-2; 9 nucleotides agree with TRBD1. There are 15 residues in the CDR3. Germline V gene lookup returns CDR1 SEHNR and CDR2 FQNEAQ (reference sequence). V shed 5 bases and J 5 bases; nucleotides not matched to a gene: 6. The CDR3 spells CASSPGQGGTGELFF. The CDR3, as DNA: TGTGCCAGCAGCCCGGGACAGGGAGGGACCGGGGAGCTGTTTTTT.

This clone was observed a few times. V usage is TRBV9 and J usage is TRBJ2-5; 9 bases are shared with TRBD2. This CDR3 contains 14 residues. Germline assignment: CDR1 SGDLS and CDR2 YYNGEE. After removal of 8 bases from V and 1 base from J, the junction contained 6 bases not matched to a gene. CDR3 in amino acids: CASSRLAVQETQYF. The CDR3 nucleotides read TGTGCCAGTAGCAGACTAGCGGTCCAAGAGACCCAGTACTTC. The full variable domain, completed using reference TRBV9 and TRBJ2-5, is DSGVTQTPKHLITATGQRVTLRCSPRSGDLSVYWYQQSLDQGLQFLIQYYNGEERAKGNILERFSAQQFPDLHSELNLSSLELGDSALYFCASSRLAVQETQYFGPGTRLLVL.

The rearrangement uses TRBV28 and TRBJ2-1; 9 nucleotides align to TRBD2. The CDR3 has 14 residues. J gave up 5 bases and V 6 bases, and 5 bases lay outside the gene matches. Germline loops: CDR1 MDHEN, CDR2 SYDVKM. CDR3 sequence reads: CASRLAGANNEQFF. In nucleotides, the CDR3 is TGTGCCAGCAGGTTAGCGGGGGCAAACAATGAGCAGTTCTTC.

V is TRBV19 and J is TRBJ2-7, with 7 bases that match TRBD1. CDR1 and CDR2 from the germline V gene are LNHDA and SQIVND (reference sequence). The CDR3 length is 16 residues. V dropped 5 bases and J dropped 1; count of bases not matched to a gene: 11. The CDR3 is CASSAYRRDRSYEQYF. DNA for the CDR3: TGTGCCAGTAGTGCGTACCGTCGGGACAGATCCTACGAGCAGTACTTC.

In DNA form, the CDR3 reads TGCGCCAGCAGCCACCGACAGGGGAACACTGAAGCTTTCTTT. This translates into CASSHRQGNTEAFF. The chain employs TRBV4-1 and TRBJ1-1, with TRBD1 identical over 7 bases. The length of the CDR3 is 14 residues. Per germline, CDR1 MGHRA and CDR2 YSYEKL. V lost 3 bases, J lost 1 base, and 2 bases stayed unmatched.

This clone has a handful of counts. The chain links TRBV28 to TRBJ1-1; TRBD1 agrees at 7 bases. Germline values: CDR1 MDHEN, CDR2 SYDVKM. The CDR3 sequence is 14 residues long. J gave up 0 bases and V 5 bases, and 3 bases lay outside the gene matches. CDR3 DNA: TGTGCCAGCAGTCGGACAGGAGTGAACACTGAAGCTTTCTTT. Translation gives CASSRTGVNTEAFF. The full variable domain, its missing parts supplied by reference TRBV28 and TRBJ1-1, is DVKVTQSSRYLVKRTGEKVFLECVQDMDHENMFWYRQDPGLGLRLIYFSYDVKMKEKGDIPEGYSVSREKKERFSLILESASTNQTSMYLCASSRTGVNTEAFFGQGTRLTVV.

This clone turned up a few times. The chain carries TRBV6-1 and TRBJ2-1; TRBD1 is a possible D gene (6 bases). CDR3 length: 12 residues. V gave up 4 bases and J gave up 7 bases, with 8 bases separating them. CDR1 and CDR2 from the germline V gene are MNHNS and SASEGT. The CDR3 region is CASSVRGNEQFF. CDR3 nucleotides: TGTGCCAGCAGTGTTAGGGGGAATGAGCAGTTCTTC.

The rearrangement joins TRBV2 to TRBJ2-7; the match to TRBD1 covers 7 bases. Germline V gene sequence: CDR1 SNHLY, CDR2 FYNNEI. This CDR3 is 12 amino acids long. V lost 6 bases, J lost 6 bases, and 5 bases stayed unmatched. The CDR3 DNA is TGTGCCAGCAGACGACAGGGCGGCGAGCAGTACTTC. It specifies CASRRQGGEQYF.

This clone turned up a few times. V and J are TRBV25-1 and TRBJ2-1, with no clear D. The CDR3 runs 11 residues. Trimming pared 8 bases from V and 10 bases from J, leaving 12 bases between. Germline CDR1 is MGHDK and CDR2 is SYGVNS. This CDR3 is CASRGMEEQFF. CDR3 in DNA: TGTGCCAGCCGAGGAATGGAGGAGCAGTTCTTC.

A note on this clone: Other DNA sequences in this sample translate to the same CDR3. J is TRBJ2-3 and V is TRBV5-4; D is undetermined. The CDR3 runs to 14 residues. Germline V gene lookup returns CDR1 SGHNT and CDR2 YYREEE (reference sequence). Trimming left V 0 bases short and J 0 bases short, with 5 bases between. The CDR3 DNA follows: TGTGCCAGCAGCTTGGATTCTAGCACAGATACGCAGTATTTT. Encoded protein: CASSLDSSTDTQYF. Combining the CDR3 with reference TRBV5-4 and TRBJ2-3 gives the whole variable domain ETGVTQSPTHLIKTRGQQVTLRCSSQSGHNTVSWYQQALGQGPQFIFQYYREEENGRGNFPPRFSGLQFPNYSSELNVNALELDDSALYLCASSLDSSTDTQYFGPGTRLTVL.

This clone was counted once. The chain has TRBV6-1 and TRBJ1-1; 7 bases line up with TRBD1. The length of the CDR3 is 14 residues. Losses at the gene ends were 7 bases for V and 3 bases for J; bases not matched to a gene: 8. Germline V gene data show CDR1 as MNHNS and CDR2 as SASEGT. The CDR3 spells CASNPQQGYTEAFF. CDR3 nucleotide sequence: TGTGCCAGCAACCCCCAACAGGGGTACACTGAAGCTTTCTTT.

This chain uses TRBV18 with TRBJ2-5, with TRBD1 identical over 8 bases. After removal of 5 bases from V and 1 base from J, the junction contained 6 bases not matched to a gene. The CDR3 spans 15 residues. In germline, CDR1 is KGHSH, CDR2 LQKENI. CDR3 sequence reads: CASSSGQATQETQYF. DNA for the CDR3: TGTGCCAGCTCATCGGGACAGGCCACCCAAGAGACCCAGTACTTC. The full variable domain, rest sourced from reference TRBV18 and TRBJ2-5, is NAGVMQNPRHLVRRRGQEARLRCSPMKGHSHVYWYRQLPEEGLKFMVYLQKENIIDESGMPKERFSAEFPKEGPSILRIQQVVRGDSAAYFCASSSGQATQETQYFGPGTRLLVL.

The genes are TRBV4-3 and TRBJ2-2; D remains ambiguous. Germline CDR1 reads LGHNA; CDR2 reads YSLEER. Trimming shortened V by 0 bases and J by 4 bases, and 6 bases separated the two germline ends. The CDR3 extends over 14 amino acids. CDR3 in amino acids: CASSQDPSTGELFF. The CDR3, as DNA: TGCGCCAGCAGCCAAGATCCCAGCACCGGGGAGCTGTTTTTT.

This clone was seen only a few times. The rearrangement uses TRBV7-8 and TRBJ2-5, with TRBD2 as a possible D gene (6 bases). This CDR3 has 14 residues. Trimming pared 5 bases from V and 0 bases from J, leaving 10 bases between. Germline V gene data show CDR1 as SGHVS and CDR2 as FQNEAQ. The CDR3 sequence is CASSHGTHQETQYF. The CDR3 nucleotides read TGTGCCAGCAGCCACGGGACTCACCAAGAGACCCAGTACTTC.

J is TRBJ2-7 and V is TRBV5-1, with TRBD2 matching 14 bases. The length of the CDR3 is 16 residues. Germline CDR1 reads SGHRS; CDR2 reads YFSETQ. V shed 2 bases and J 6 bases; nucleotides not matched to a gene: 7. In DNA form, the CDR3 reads TGCGCCAGCAGCTTCCGCCGACTAGCGGGAGGGATCGAGCAGTACTTC. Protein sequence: CASSFRRLAGGIEQYF. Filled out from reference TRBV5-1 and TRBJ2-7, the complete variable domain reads KAGVTQTPRYLIKTRGQQVTLSCSPISGHRSVSWYQQTPGQGLQFLFEYFSETQRNKGNFPGRFSGRQFSNSRSEMNVSTLELGDSALYLCASSFRRLAGGIEQYFGPGTRLTVT.